These 21 T cell receptor beta chains came from one sample sequenced in a study of CD8 T cells in ankylosing spondylitis. TCRdb redid the calling of the 5' RACE reads with MiXCR, one entry per CDR3 protein. In the table there are about 160,000 distinct CDR3 sequences, approximately 20% of which are singletons. Sequenced sample: blood, either unsorted or a sorted T cell fraction (not recorded which). These receptor sequences come from a male donor with ankylosing spondylitis or in good health (not recorded which).

This clonotype came up a few times. In DNA, the CDR3 is TGTGCCAGCAGTTTCGCTGGAAGCTCCTACGAGCAGTACTTC. Encoded protein: CASSFAGSSYEQYF. J is TRBJ2-7 and V is TRBV28, with unresolved D. With 3 bases removed from V and 0 bases from J, the gap between germline ends came to 9 bases. CDR3 length: 14 amino acids. Germline values: CDR1 MDHEN, CDR2 SYDVKM.

The sample holds a few counts of this clonotype. The rearrangement joins TRBV20-1 to TRBJ2-1; 14 bases align to TRBD2. CDR3 length: 19 residues. Trimming at V came to 0 bases and at J to 0 bases, leaving 7 bases not matched to a gene. The germline V gene encodes CDR1 DFQATT and CDR2 SNEGSKA (reference sequence). The CDR3 spells CSAREPGLAGVFSYNEQFF. CDR3 nucleotides: TGCAGTGCTAGAGAACCGGGACTAGCGGGAGTTTTCTCCTACAATGAGCAGTTCTTC.

The gene calls are TRBV9 and TRBJ1-2; 7 bases fit TRBD1. This CDR3 comprises 15 residues. With V trimmed by 0 bases and J by 8 bases, 10 bases remained unmatched. CDR1 SGDLS and CDR2 YYNGEE come from the germline V gene. The CDR3 coding sequence is TGTGCCAGCAGCGTAGCGGACAGGATGGGTTCAGGCTACACCTTC. Translation gives CASSVADRMGSGYTF.

V is TRBV18 and J is TRBJ1-1, with D possibly TRBD1 on 5 matching bases. This CDR3 region has 16 residues. CDR1 and CDR2 (germline): KGHSH, LQKENI. V dropped 3 bases and J dropped 0 bases, with 14 bases sitting between them. The CDR3 DNA reads as TGTGCCAGCTCACCGTCGACTCAGGGCGTGAACACTGAAGCTTTCTTT. Translated: CASSPSTQGVNTEAFF.

V gene TRBV12-3 or TRBV12-4 combines with J gene TRBJ1-3, with a weak D call TRBD1 (5 bases). The CDR3 has 17 residues. Trimming pared 2 bases from V and 2 bases from J, leaving 16 bases between. CDR3 sequence (DNA): TGTGCCAGCAGTTTAATTGAGGGGTATGGAGCTGGAAACACCATATATTTT. It yields the protein CASSLIEGYGAGNTIYF.

The gene calls are TRBV20-1 and TRBJ2-7, with 8 positions matching TRBD2. Germline V lookup: CDR1 DFQATT, CDR2 SNEGSKA (reference sequence). The CDR3 loop spans 14 amino acids. V lost 4 bases and J lost 6; bases outside the gene matches: 11. This CDR3 reads CSAIGEVAGSEQYF. The CDR3 bases are TGCAGTGCTATCGGCGAGGTAGCGGGAAGCGAGCAGTACTTC.

This clonotype was counted ten times or more. The V and J genes are TRBV10-3 and TRBJ1-5; TRBD1 is a possible D gene (6 bases). The V and J ends lost 4 bases and 5 bases respectively, with 9 bases between them. CDR1 is ENHRY and CDR2 is SYGVKD in the germline V gene. This CDR3 has 13 residues. The CDR3 DNA follows: TGTGCCATCAGTGGTTCAGGGGATCAGCCCCAGCATTTT. This translates into CAISGSGDQPQHF.

The J gene is TRBJ1-1, the V gene TRBV5-1; the match to TRBD1 covers 9 bases. The CDR3 loop spans 14 amino acids. CDR1 and CDR2 from the germline V gene are SGHRS and YFSETQ. V was pared by 4 bases and J by 4 bases, with 5 bases of the junction left unmatched. CDR3 DNA sequence: TGCGCCAGCAGCGCTTGGGACAGGGTCACTGAAGCTTTCTTT. Protein product: CASSAWDRVTEAFF.

Turning to this clonotype: This sequence may be a read error, since a much larger clone differs from it by one base. This chain joins TRBV5-6 and TRBJ1-2; no clear D. Germline V lookup: CDR1 SGHDT, CDR2 YYEEEE. This CDR3 has 15 amino acids. Written as DNA, the CDR3 is TGTACCAGCAGCGTCCCGGGCCCTCCCATCTATGGCTACACCTTC. This encodes CTSSVPGPPIYGYTF.

The chain couples TRBV11-2 to TRBJ2-4, with D perhaps given as TRBD1 or TRBD2 (5 bases each). Per the germline V gene, CDR1 is SGHAT and CDR2 is FQNNGV. V lost 3 bases and J 8 bases, leaving 20 bases between the germline ends. CDR3 length equals 16 residues. CDR3 region: CASSFGPAGTRDIQYF. CDR3 DNA sequence: TGTGCCAGCAGCTTCGGGCCTGCGGGTACCAGGGACATTCAGTACTTC.

This clonotype showed up just once. A junction end diverges from the germline sequence, so it may reflect a read error. The chain links TRBV6-5 to TRBJ2-3; 7 nucleotides line up with TRBD2. The CDR3 is 16 residues long. Per the germline V gene, CDR1 is MNHEY and CDR2 is SVGAGI. The CDR3: CVSSYSSGLSTDTQYF. DNA for the CDR3: TGTGTCAGCAGTTACTCTAGCGGCCTTAGCACAGATACGCAGTATTTT.

This clonotype has a handful of counts. The gene calls are TRBV2 and TRBJ2-5; tentatively, D is TRBD2 (5 bases). V lost 3 bases and J lost 5, with 10 bases in between. The CDR3 totals 13 residues. Germline V gene data show CDR1 as SNHLY and CDR2 as FYNNEI. CDR3 in DNA: TGTGCCAGCAGTGATACGAGAGGGGAGACCCAGTACTTC. Translated, it gives CASSDTRGETQYF.

This chain connects TRBV7-9 to TRBJ2-7, with a possible D match to TRBD1 (6 bases). The CDR3 runs 15 residues. The germline V and J ends were trimmed by 4 bases and 2 bases, with 15 bases remaining between them. The germline V gene encodes CDR1 SEHNR and CDR2 FQNEAQ (reference sequence). For the CDR3, the DNA is TGTGCCAGCAGCTGGACAGCCACCCTACCCTACGAGCAGTACTTC. Translated: CASSWTATLPYEQYF.

The CDR3 DNA sequence: TGTGCCAGCAGTTCCGCTACCCTGCCGGGACAGGCAGAGCAGTACTTC. Its translation is CASSSATLPGQAEQYF. The chain couples TRBV28 to TRBJ2-7; 8 nucleotides align to TRBD1. Germline V lookup: CDR1 MDHEN, CDR2 SYDVKM. The CDR3 consists of 16 residues. V shed 4 bases, J shed 7 bases, and the junction held 15 bases outside the gene matches.

This clonotype was seen ten or more times. The rearrangement uses TRBV28 and TRBJ1-3, with TRBD1 matching over 7 bases. The CDR3 length is 17 residues. Germline CDR1 MDHEN, CDR2 SYDVKM. V lost 6 bases, J lost 0 bases, and 11 bases stayed unmatched. The CDR3 region is CASRDKRDRFSGNTIYF. The CDR3 coding sequence is TGTGCCAGCAGGGATAAGAGGGACAGATTCTCTGGAAACACCATATATTTT. The entire variable domain, with the rest obtained from reference TRBV28 and TRBJ1-3, is as follows: DVKVTQSSRYLVKRTGEKVFLECVQDMDHENMFWYRQDPGLGLRLIYFSYDVKMKEKGDIPEGYSVSREKKERFSLILESASTNQTSMYLCASRDKRDRFSGNTIYFGEGSWLTVV.

J is TRBJ2-7 and V is TRBV10-3; 7 bases are a match to TRBD2. CDR1 is ENHRY, CDR2 SYGVKD, per germline. This CDR3 contains 15 residues. Trimming removed 0 bases from V and 3 bases from J; junction bases left unmatched: 5. The CDR3 nucleotides read TGTGCCATCAGTGAGTCGCGGGAGTCTAACTACGAGCAGTACTTC. Encoded protein: CAISESRESNYEQYF.

The table lists this clonotype with many counts. The chain carries TRBV12-3 or TRBV12-4 and TRBJ2-3; no definite D call. The CDR3 has 14 amino acids. Trimming pared 2 bases from V and 0 bases from J, leaving 6 bases between. CDR3 loop: CASSLKGSTDTQYF. CDR3 in DNA: TGTGCCAGCAGTTTAAAGGGCAGCACAGATACGCAGTATTTT.

This chain joins TRBV2 and TRBJ1-1; no definite D call. Germline V gene sequence: CDR1 SNHLY, CDR2 FYNNEI. The germline V and J ends were trimmed by 8 bases and 4 bases, with 14 bases remaining between them. The CDR3 totals 13 residues. CDR3 in amino acids: CASGTGEATEAFF. CDR3 coding DNA: TGTGCCAGCGGTACCGGGGAGGCCACTGAAGCTTTCTTT.

This chain's CDR3 is CASSLSTGTEAFF. As DNA, the CDR3 is TGCGCCAGCAGCCTATCTACGGGCACTGAAGCTTTCTTT. The chain uses TRBV10-1 and TRBJ1-1; D not certain. V was clipped by 6 bases and J by 4 bases, with 12 bases between them. The CDR3 spans 13 residues. Germline CDR1 WNHNN, CDR2 SYGVQD (reference sequence).

The chain uses TRBV28 and TRBJ1-4; weak D call: TRBD1 (5 bases). CDR1 is MDHEN, CDR2 SYDVKM, per germline. V lost 6 bases and J lost 6, with 11 bases in between. The CDR3 is made up of 13 amino acids. The DNA for the CDR3 is TGTGCCAGCAGCCCGACAGCAGATGAAAAACTGTTTTTT. Its translation: CASSPTADEKLFF.

CDR3 in DNA: TGTGCCAGCAGCCAAGATCCCGGAGGCCCCGTGGCAGATACGCAGTATTTT. Amino acids: CASSQDPGGPVADTQYF. V gene TRBV3-1 combines with J gene TRBJ2-3; D is possibly TRBD2 (5 bases). Germline CDR1 is LGHDT and CDR2 is YNNKEL (reference sequence). This CDR3 is built from 17 residues. V lost 0 bases and J lost 4, with 17 bases in between.